This T cell receptor beta chain appears in the sequencing data of a study of control samples from healthy donors and cancer patients. TCRdb keeps only in-frame clones here, not all; method: immunoSEQ multiplex PCR. The sample lists 400,000 to 500,000 clones, approximately 90% occurring once. To note about this clone: Other nucleotide sequences from this sample produce the same CDR3.

Specimen: PBMCs. The receptor was isolated from a middle-aged man with head and neck cancer.

The DNA for the CDR3 is TGTGCCACCAGCAGAGACAGGGGACCAAACACTGAAGCTTTCTTT. Protein: CATSRDRGPNTEAFF. This chain joins TRBV15 and TRBJ1-1, with a possible D match to TRBD1 (6 bases). The V end lost 0 bases, the J end lost 2 bases, and 10 bases lay between the germline ends. This CDR3 is built from 15 residues. CDR1 is LNHNV and CDR2 is YYDKDF in the germline V gene (reference sequence).